This entry features one T cell receptor (beta chain) sequence. Its antigen is currently unknown. This specimen belongs to a study of human thymus T cells. The table came from immunoSEQ multiplex PCR; TCRdb's copy has only in-frame clones and leaves some out. The sample comprises some 120,000 clones, approximately 96% of which are singletons, and around 0.025% rests with the top ten. The study, taken as a whole, reports: Thymic and blood repertoires appeared to carry a bias in their V and J gene usage. Highly overlapping thymic repertoires among unrelated individuals were reported in related research.

The study used thymus tissue resected during corrective heart surgery. Donation came from healthy Finnish infants having corrective surgery for congenital heart defects. Germline V gene data show CDR1 as LNHNV and CDR2 as YYDKDF (reference sequence). Trimming pared 0 bases from V and 2 bases from J, leaving 11 bases between. The CDR3 extends over 16 amino acids. Sequencing was performed on thymus tissue. The chain is built from TRBV15 and TRBJ2-1; possible D gene TRBD2, 5 bases. This TCR came from a boy under three years old with a congenital heart defect but otherwise immunologically healthy. The CDR3 loop is CATSREGGRAYNEQFF. In DNA, the CDR3 is TGTGCCACCAGCAGAGAAGGAGGAAGGGCCTACAATGAGCAGTTCTTC.